Below are 6 T cell receptor beta chains sequenced from a single sample in a study of CD8 T cells in ankylosing spondylitis. Overall study findings and caveats: Seemingly distinctive of ankylosing spondylitis blood was a TCR beta motif formed by eight highly homologous variants.

Which antigens these TCRs recognize remains unknown. TCRdb ran MiXCR on the 5' RACE reads and lists one entry per CDR3 protein. The sample lists 250,000 to 350,000 distinct CDR3 sequences; under 8.5% were seen once. The sample consisted of blood, either unsorted or a sorted T cell fraction (not recorded which). All receptors come from a male donor with ankylosing spondylitis.

Ten or more counts support this clonotype. The chain combines TRBV2 with TRBJ2-1; TRBD1 matches at 9 bases. Germline lookup yields CDR1 SNHLY and CDR2 FYNNEI. The CDR3 is 14 amino acids. J lost 7 bases, V lost 4 bases, and 5 bases had no gene match. The CDR3: CASSGTGASNEQFF. DNA for the CDR3: TGTGCCAGCAGTGGGACAGGGGCCTCGAATGAGCAGTTCTTC. Full variable domain (outside the CDR3, taken from reference TRBV2 and TRBJ2-1): EPEVTQTPSHQVTQMGQEVILRCVPISNHLYFYWYRQILGQKVEFLVSFYNNEISEKSEIFDDQFSVERPDGSNFTLKIRSTKLEDSAMYFCASSGTGASNEQFFGPGTRLTVL.

This clonotype was counted only a few times. The chain is built from TRBV5-6 and TRBJ1-6; D might be TRBD1 (5 bases). Between the trimmed V and J ends, which lost 6 bases and 10 bases, there was a span of 14 bases. This CDR3 contains 13 residues. Germline lookup yields CDR1 SGHDT and CDR2 YYEEEE. The CDR3 spells CASTAGSASPLHF. The CDR3 coding sequence is TGTGCCAGCACTGCAGGGAGCGCGTCACCCCTCCACTTT.

This chain joins TRBV14 and TRBJ2-1; no definite D call. CDR1 is SGHDN and CDR2 is FVKESK in the germline V gene. The CDR3 sequence is 16 residues long. V was trimmed by 0 bases and J by 0 bases, leaving 9 bases between them. The chain's CDR3 is CASSQDTISSYNEQFF. The CDR3 DNA is TGTGCCAGCAGCCAAGATACTATCAGCTCCTACAATGAGCAGTTCTTC.

This rearrangement joins TRBV12-3 or TRBV12-4 to TRBJ2-3; D is ambiguous. The CDR3 covers 16 residues. V was trimmed by 6 bases and J by 0 bases, leaving 16 bases between them. CDR3 nucleotide sequence: TGTGCCAGCAGCCTATTCCCCCGGGTTAGCACAGATACGCAGTATTTT. Translating it yields CASSLFPRVSTDTQYF.

V and J are TRBV28 and TRBJ2-3, with 9 nucleotides matching TRBD2. V shed 6 bases, J shed 5 bases, and the junction held 15 bases outside the gene matches. CDR3 size: 17 residues. Germline lookup yields CDR1 MDHEN and CDR2 SYDVKM. The CDR3 loop is CASSPGGVAGEIDTQYF. CDR3 nucleotide sequence: TGTGCCAGCAGCCCCGGGGGGGTAGCGGGAGAGATAGATACGCAGTATTTT.

The CDR3 spells CSARDWTGGRGPQHF. CDR3 DNA sequence: TGCAGTGCTAGAGATTGGACAGGCGGCCGGGGGCCCCAGCATTTT. The gene calls are TRBV20-1 and TRBJ1-5; the match to TRBD1 covers 7 bases. The V segment lost 0 bases and the J segment 9 bases; nucleotides outside the gene matches: 11. Germline-derived CDR1 and CDR2 are DFQATT and SNEGSKA (reference sequence). There are 15 residues in the CDR3.